Presented here are 17 T cell receptor gamma chains from one specimen sequenced in a study of gamma-delta T cells after stem cell transplantation. TCRdb fed the RT-PCR reads to CATT. The top ten clones hold approximately 23% of a sample with approximately 3,700 gamma-chain clones, roughly 5.3% of them seen once. The sequenced sample consisted of gamma-delta T cells. Every receptor here comes from a human donor. It is not recorded whose cells these are; they may come from a transplant donor.

The gene calls are TRGV3 and TRGJ1 or TRGJ2. CDR1 and CDR2 from the germline V gene are VTNTFY and YDVSTARD (reference sequence). Trimming cost V 2 bases and J 5 bases; bases outside gene matches: 12. The CDR3 spans 15 residues. In DNA form, the CDR3 reads TGTGCCACCTGGGACAAGCCCCCTTTTCATTATAAGAAACTCTTT. Translation gives CATWDKPPFHYKKLF.

The chain has TRGV9 and TRGJP. Per the germline V gene, CDR1 is GITISATS and CDR2 is ISYDGTV (reference sequence). The CDR3 extends over 15 amino acids. J gave up 9 bases and V 3 bases, and 5 bases lay outside the gene matches. The CDR3 sequence is CALWEPMLGKKIKVF. CDR3 DNA: TGTGCCTTGTGGGAGCCTATGTTGGGCAAAAAAATCAAGGTATTT.

As concerns this clone: The amino acid sequence in TCRdb belongs to a much larger clone and departs from this DNA's translation at residue 2, likely a sequencing read error; the sequence shown is translated from the DNA. V is TRGV3 and J is TRGJ1 or TRGJ2. CDR1 and CDR2 from the germline V gene are VTNTFY and YDVSTARD (reference sequence). The CDR3 is 13 residues long. The CDR3 sequence is CTTWDRRDYKKLF. Here the CDR3 DNA reads TGTACCACCTGGGACAGGCGAGATTATAAGAAACTCTTT.

Concerning this clone: Different DNA sequences within this sample yield the same CDR3. The chain combines TRGV9 with TRGJ1 or TRGJ2. Losses at the gene ends were 4 bases for V and 10 bases for J; bases not matched to a gene: 13. CDR3 length equals 13 residues. Germline loops: CDR1 GITISATS, CDR2 ISYDGTV (reference sequence). CDR3 nucleotide sequence: TGTGCCTTGTGGGATTCCCACCCTCGCAAGAAACTCTTT. Encoded protein: CALWDSHPRKKLF.

In this sample, this clone turned up a few times. The chain uses TRGV3 and TRGJP2. The V gene's germline CDR1 is VTNTFY and CDR2 YDVSTARD (reference sequence). The CDR3 is 14 amino acids. The trim removed 3 bases at V and 4 bases at J, leaving 5 bases unmatched. The CDR3 loop is CATWDGPSDWIKTF. As DNA, the CDR3 is TGTGCCACCTGGGACGGGCCTAGTGATTGGATCAAGACGTTT.

This clone was picked up a small number of times. The V gene is TRGV9, the J gene TRGJ1 or TRGJ2. Germline V CDR1 and CDR2: GITISATS, ISYDGTV (reference sequence). The CDR3 runs to 15 residues. J was trimmed by 0 bases and V by 4 bases; bases with no gene match: 9. As DNA, the CDR3 is TGTGCCTTGTGGGATCCCGCGCAGAATTATTATAAGAAACTCTTT. It is translated as CALWDPAQNYYKKLF.

This clone was found a few times. A far larger clone is only one base removed, so a read error is likely. At the DNA level, this CDR3 is encoded by other sequences in the same sample as well. The CDR3 loop reads CATWQSSDWIKTF. The CDR3 nucleotides read TGTGCCACCTGGCAAAGTAGTGACTGGATCAAGACGTTT. The V call is TRGV8, the J call TRGJP2. The length of the CDR3 is 13 residues. CDR1 is VENAVY, CDR2 YDSYNSRV, per germline.

This clone is termed medium-sized. This sequence joins TRGV9 and TRGJ1 or TRGJ2. CDR3 size: 17 residues. Per germline, CDR1 GITISATS and CDR2 ISYDGTV (reference sequence). The V and J ends lost 3 bases and 0 bases, in that order; junction bases with no gene match: 14. As DNA, the CDR3 is TGTGCCTTGTGGGAGCCAAAAAAACCAAAGAATTATTATAAGAAACTCTTT. It is translated as CALWEPKKPKNYYKKLF.

This clone ranks as medium-sized. The sample has other DNA sequences that encode this CDR3 too. The chain employs TRGV9 and TRGJP. Trimming removed 3 bases from V and 7 bases from J; junction bases left unmatched: 3. The CDR3 contains 15 residues. CDR1 is GITISATS, CDR2 ISYDGTV, per germline (reference sequence). DNA of the CDR3: TGTGCCTTGTGGGAGAGTGAGTTGGGCAAAAAAATCAAGGTATTT. It encodes CALWESELGKKIKVF.

The chain has TRGV9 and TRGJP. This CDR3 is 16 amino acids long. Per germline, CDR1 GITISATS and CDR2 ISYDGTV (reference sequence). J was trimmed by 10 bases and V by 3 bases; bases with no gene match: 9. The DNA of the CDR3 is TGTGCCTTGTGGGAGTTGGGGACTTTGGGCAAAAAAATCAAGGTATTT. Its protein is CALWELGTLGKKIKVF.

Points on this clone: At one of its ends the junction is not consistent with the germline gene, which may arise from a read error. Written as DNA, the CDR3 is TGTGCCTTGAGGGAGACGGCACTGACCCAAGAGTTGGGCAAAAAAATCAAGGTATTT. It yields the protein CALRETALTQELGKKIKVF. V usage is TRGV9 and J usage is TRGJP. CDR3 length equals 19 residues. Germline-derived CDR1 and CDR2 are GITISATS and ISYDGTV (reference sequence).

On this clone: The sample contains more than one DNA sequence encoding this CDR3. The V gene is TRGV9, the J gene TRGJP. Trimming at V came to 3 bases and at J to 4 bases, leaving 3 bases not matched to a gene. This CDR3 has 16 residues. From germline, CDR1 is GITISATS and CDR2 ISYDGTV (reference sequence). In DNA, the CDR3 is TGTGCCTTGTGGGAGCGTCAAGAGTTGGGCAAAAAAATCAAGGTATTT. Translated, it gives CALWERQELGKKIKVF.

This clone occurred a few times. This likely came from a read error, as a far larger clone is one base away. This chain joins TRGV2 and TRGJ1 or TRGJ2. V shed 1 base, J shed 11 bases, and the junction held 5 bases outside the gene matches. CDR3 length: 11 amino acids. In germline, CDR1 is EGSNGY, CDR2 YDSYNSKV. The DNA for the CDR3 is TGTGCCACCTGGGACGGAGGGGAGAAACTCTTT. Translated: CATWDGGEKLF.

Remarks on this clone: A read error is possible here, since a much larger clone lies one base away. This specimen includes other DNA sequences encoding the same CDR3. The V and J genes are TRGV9 and TRGJP. Germline-derived CDR1 and CDR2 are GITISATS and ISYDGTV (reference sequence). This CDR3 region has 20 residues. Written as DNA, the CDR3 is TGTGCCTTGTGGGAGGCCTCCAACCTCGTACAAGAGCTGGGCAAAAAAATCAAGGTATTT. This codes for CALWEASNLVQELGKKIKVF.

This clone was seen a handful of times. The chain couples TRGV9 to TRGJP. Trimming at V came to 2 bases and at J to 7 bases, leaving 8 bases not matched to a gene. The CDR3 extends over 17 amino acids. The germline V gene encodes CDR1 GITISATS and CDR2 ISYDGTV (reference sequence). CDR3 residues: CALWEEDPELGKKIKVF. The CDR3 nucleotides are TGTGCCTTGTGGGAGGAGGATCCGGAGTTGGGCAAAAAAATCAAGGTATTT.

There are a few counts of this clone. The genes are TRGV9 and TRGJP. V shed 6 bases and J 4 bases; nucleotides not matched to a gene: 3. Germline V CDR1 and CDR2: GITISATS, ISYDGTV (reference sequence). The length of the CDR3 is 15 residues. The CDR3 loop is CALWTQELGKKIKVF. CDR3 coding DNA: TGTGCCTTGTGGACACAAGAGTTGGGCAAAAAAATCAAGGTATTT.

This clone turned up a few times. A much larger clone lies a single base off, so this may be a read error. The sample carries other DNA sequences with the same CDR3. J is TRGJP and V is TRGV9. There are 17 residues in the CDR3. Losses at the gene ends were 0 bases for V and 6 bases for J; bases not matched to a gene: 5. Looked up from germline, CDR1 is GITISATS and CDR2 is ISYDGTV (reference sequence). The chain's CDR3 is CALWEVHGELGKKIKVF. CDR3 in DNA: TGTGCCTTGTGGGAGGTGCATGGAGAGTTGGGCAAAAAAATCAAGGTATTT.